The source of this T cell receptor (beta chain) is a study of shared clonotypes between healthy human individuals (dated by TCRdb to the early 2020s). For context, the study as a whole: The cohort included three men and a couple of women between 18 and 49 years of age. For each donor, CD4 naive and CD4 memory were each run on three plates, CD8 naive on two plates, and CD8 memory on one plate. The study deeply sequenced blood TCR repertoires of about 5 healthy adults to estimate repertoire size and the extent of clonotype sharing between individuals. To increase sequencing depth and limit assay-specific biases, different laboratories used diverse techniques to prepare libraries and sequence TCR repertoires. Between about 0.85 and 10 billion PBMCs per donor were obtained by leukapheresis.

Here is what the overall study found, with its caveats: Estimated clonotype richness was generally larger for naive than for memory subsets. Compared with non-shared clonotypes, clonotypes shared by all four sorted-subset donors had higher generation probabilities. Because the study included a small number of donors, the genetic and exposure-history diversity represented was limited. Sampling was restricted to blood, and TCR repertoires in tissue are likely to differ from TCR repertoires in blood. Pairwise subsampling indicated that sequencing depth was expected to affect the degree of clonotype sharing among donors. About 5% of naive CD4, 3.5% of naive CD8, about 2.5% of memory CD4, and approximately 0.4% of memory CD8 clonotypes were shared across several donors. Incomplete sequencing was indicated by rarefaction of sorted-subset datasets, despite the large sequencing depth.

Healthy HIV-negative adults with no recently reported acute infections or vaccinations were included as donors. Only Caucasian adults living in Nashville, Tennessee, USA were represented among the donors. CD4+ T cells were enriched by magnetic negative selection, after which naive cells were positively selected on CD45RA and the negative fraction was taken as the memory subset. Blood was obtained by leukapheresis, after which PBMCs were separated by Ficoll-Histopaque density gradient centrifugation and cryopreserved in liquid nitrogen vapor phase. Analytical flow cytometry was used to check the purity and quantity of every magnetically sorted T cell population. Genomic DNA was isolated from every sorted fraction and measured by UV absorbance on a Nanodrop 2000c. CDR1 and CDR2 (SGHDN, FVKESK) derive from the germline V gene. Its CDR3 holds 13 amino acids, cysteine through phenylalanine. Of all the DNA, just the CDR3 is kept, 39 bases in frame from base 1. V is pared back by 3 bases and J by 5 bases, with 10 bases lying between the germline termini.

Using the deep immunoSEQ assay, TCR CDR3 regions were amplified from genomic DNA by multiplex PCR. Extracted genomic DNA from each cell subset was spread evenly across all wells of several immunoSEQ 96-well plates, with each plate serving as a replicate. For sorted subsets, approximately 210 ng genomic DNA, equal to about 30,000 T cell genomes, was loaded into each replicate PCR. The purified libraries were quantified using a Qubit 3.0 fluorometer, sized with a Bioanalyzer 2100, and then quantified again using the KAPA Library Quantification kit. Every immunoSEQ 96-well plate was sequenced on a dedicated single-read 150-cycle Illumina NextSeq 550 flow cell. The authors processed their data as follows. Because the immunoSEQ output included only junctional sequences and no quality scores, the filtering could not be the same as the filtering used for full-length reads. To assign V/J genes and CDR3, sequences were annotated using PyIR, a Python wrapper for IgBLAST v1.9, with IMGT germline references. Reads with weak V/J assignments (E-value above 1e-6), missing CDR3, stop codons, out-of-frame junctions, or ambiguous translated residues were removed. A V3J clonotype was defined by an identical inferred V gene, J gene, and CDR3 amino acid sequence. To compute the percentage overlap between repertoires, the number of shared unique clonotypes was divided by the size of the smaller repertoire. Three approaches were used to assess repertoire richness: RTK rarefaction, the Chao1 estimator, and Recon v2.1 estimates of unobserved clonotypes. For all TCRbeta clonotypes obtained by the gDNA method from a few donors, generation probabilities were computed with OLGA. TCRdb obtained this table from immuneACCESS and retained in-frame rearrangements with V and J assigned. These tables miss some clones; where compared with another copy, unresolved V genes account for less than half of the shortfall, and the remainder is unexplained. The V and J calls and clone size come from that table; D and trimming were worked out from the DNA. Recorded for this sample are 2 million to 2.5 million clones; approximately 93% of them occurred a single time. The ten largest clones represent roughly 0.39% of the sample.

In regard to this clone: Its antigen target is currently unknown. Base quality data are lacking; no much larger clone is found one base away.

The sequenced sample was naive CD4+ T cells from PBMCs. What the cell subset or site label conveys for this sample: CD45RA+ positively selected. The clonotype comes from a young man in good health. Some clones in this sample may be carry-over from other donors' samples. The rearranged segments are TRBV14 and TRBJ1-1; TRBD1 is possibly the D segment (6 matching bases). The DNA sequence follows: TGTGCCAGCAGCCAGGGGGCCTGGACTGAAGCTTTCTTT. Translated, this is CASSQGAWTEAFF.